The text below deals with one T cell receptor beta chain. Listed TCR primers and previously described methods were used for bulk TCR libraries. TCRdb reanalysed the PCR reads using MiXCR and keeps one entry per CDR3 protein. The data show 550,000 to 750,000 distinct CDR3 sequences, less than 20% seen once. The data originate from a study of molecular identifiers for immune sequencing clone quantification. From germline, CDR1 is DFQATT and CDR2 SNEGSKA (reference sequence). V lost 1 base, J lost 4 bases, and 10 bases lay in between. This CDR3 has 13 residues. The sequenced sample was naive CD8+ T cells from blood, with Jurkat cell RNA spiked in. The subset was: FACS-sorted CD8+CD4-CCR7+CD45RA+ naive T cells. The genes are TRBV20-1 and TRBJ1-2, with a weak D call TRBD1 (6 bases). The source of this sequence is a human donor in good health. Some libraries in this study had Jurkat cell RNA spiked in. Here the CDR3 reads CSARATGRYGYTF. The CDR3 coding sequence is TGCAGTGCTAGAGCTACAGGGCGCTATGGCTACACCTTC.